Listed here are 28 T cell receptor beta chains from one sample, sequenced in a study of blood T cell repertoires in COVID-19. Here immunoSEQ multiplex PCR was the method, and the copy in TCRdb shows in-frame clones only, minus some. The profile shows more than 150,000 clones, about nine tenths of them singletons. The sample taken for sequencing was peripheral blood. These receptors came from a woman aged 65 to 85 with acute or convalescent COVID-19.

The chain has TRBV6-6 and TRBJ2-7; 7 nucleotides match TRBD1. The CDR3 runs 16 residues. With 0 bases clipped from V and 0 bases from J, the junction kept 5 bases outside the gene matches. The germline V gene has CDR1 MNHNY and CDR2 SVGAGI (reference sequence). The CDR3 region has the DNA TGTGCCAGCAGTTACTCACAAACAGGGGTCTCCTACGAGCAGTACTTC. Its translation: CASSYSQTGVSYEQYF.

The rearrangement joins TRBV18 to TRBJ2-3; D unclear. Germline V lookup: CDR1 KGHSH, CDR2 LQKENI. V lost 0 bases and J lost 6, with 7 bases in between. The CDR3 sequence is 13 residues long. The CDR3 DNA sequence: TGTGCCAGCTCACCACCGTCCGGGGATACGCAGTATTTT. Translation: CASSPPSGDTQYF. Drawing the rest from reference TRBV18 and TRBJ2-3, the complete variable domain is NAGVMQNPRHLVRRRGQEARLRCSPMKGHSHVYWYRQLPEEGLKFMVYLQKENIIDESGMPKERFSAEFPKEGPSILRIQQVVRGDSAAYFCASSPPSGDTQYFGPGTRLTVL.

The CDR3 is CASSTNSGGAPDTQYF. The CDR3 DNA reads TGTGCCAGCAGCACTAATAGCGGGGGGGCGCCAGATACGCAGTATTTT. The chain carries TRBV7-8 and TRBJ2-3, with 11 bases fitting TRBD2. The germline V gene encodes CDR1 SGHVS and CDR2 FQNEAQ. V dropped 5 bases and J dropped 4; count of bases not matched to a gene: 8. The CDR3 consists of 16 residues.

V gene TRBV7-2 combines with J gene TRBJ2-2; 11 positions agree with TRBD1. J was trimmed by 4 bases and V by 6 bases; bases with no gene match: 7. Germline V gives CDR1 SGHTA, CDR2 FQGNSA. CDR3 size: 16 residues. CDR3 bases: TGTGCCAGCAGGACCGGGACAGGGGGTTCCACCGGGGAGCTGTTTTTT. This translates into CASRTGTGGSTGELFF.

The CDR3 sequence: CASSPQAPNTEAFF. CDR3 bases: TGTGCCAGCAGCCCACAGGCCCCGAACACTGAAGCTTTCTTT. The chain links TRBV3-1 (or the pseudogene TRBV3-2) to TRBJ1-1, with D perhaps matching TRBD1 (5 bases). Germline assignment: CDR1 LGHDT and CDR2 YNNKEL (reference sequence). CDR3 length: 14 amino acids. V shed 4 bases and J shed 1 base, with 10 bases lying between them.

The chain is built from TRBV7-8 and TRBJ2-6, with TRBD1 as a possible D gene (5 bases). This CDR3 has 16 residues. Germline CDR1 SGHVS, CDR2 FQNEAQ. V was pared by 7 bases and J by 2 bases, with 15 bases between. The CDR3 DNA is TGTGCCAGCACCACAGGTCGAACCACTGGGGCCAACGTCCTGACTTTC. The encoded protein is CASTTGRTTGANVLTF.

The rearrangement uses TRBV5-1 and TRBJ2-5, with 7 bases identical to TRBD2. The CDR3 spans 15 residues. CDR1 and CDR2 (germline): SGHRS, YFSETQ. J lost 5 bases, V lost 4 bases, and 11 bases had no gene match. The CDR3 sequence: CASSPTQRGRETQYF. The DNA of the CDR3 is TGCGCCAGCAGCCCGACCCAGCGGGGACGCGAGACCCAGTACTTC.

V gene TRBV6-5 combines with J gene TRBJ2-5; the match to TRBD1 covers 8 bases. With 5 bases clipped from V and 9 bases from J, the junction kept 14 bases outside the gene matches. Per germline, CDR1 MNHEY and CDR2 SVGAGI. The CDR3 totals 15 residues. The CDR3 protein is CASSPHRTGIQAQYF. CDR3 nucleotide sequence: TGTGCCAGCAGTCCGCACAGGACAGGGATACAGGCCCAGTACTTC.

This chain links TRBV19 with TRBJ1-5; D is unresolved. The V gene's germline CDR1 is LNHDA and CDR2 SQIVND (reference sequence). Trimming pared 4 bases from V and 10 bases from J, leaving 11 bases between. The CDR3 runs to 12 residues. The CDR3 spells CASSSGTGPQHF. CDR3 nucleotides: TGTGCCAGTAGTAGTGGTACGGGACCCCAGCATTTT.

In its sample, this clone was seen a few times. This sequence joins TRBV24-1 and TRBJ1-6; D perhaps matches TRBD1 (5 bases). The CDR3 loop spans 22 amino acids. Germline loops: CDR1 KGHDR, CDR2 SFDVKD. The V and J ends lost 7 bases and 0 bases respectively, with 30 bases between them. The CDR3, as DNA: TGTGCCACCAGGGAACCGTTCAGGTATTCCGGGGGGTTCAGCTCCTATAATTCACCCCTCCACTTT. It encodes CATREPFRYSGGFSSYNSPLHF.

The chain joins TRBV5-1 to TRBJ1-2, with 8 bases lining up with TRBD1. Germline V CDR1 and CDR2: SGHRS, YFSETQ. V lost 2 bases to trimming and J lost 6 bases; unmatched junction nucleotides: 9. The CDR3 covers 15 residues. The CDR3 nucleotides are TGCGCCAGCAGCTTTCGGACAGGGAGGGAAGATGGCTACACCTTC. The encoded protein is CASSFRTGREDGYTF.

This sequence joins TRBV6-5 and TRBJ1-2, with 7 bases fitting TRBD1. CDR1 and CDR2 from the germline V gene are MNHEY and SVGAGI. The CDR3 sequence is 14 residues long. The ends lost 6 bases at V and 3 bases at J; junction bases unmatched: 7. The CDR3 DNA sequence: TGTGCCAGCAGCAGAACCGGGACAGACTATGGCTACACCTTC. It translates to CASSRTGTDYGYTF.

V is TRBV10-3 and J is TRBJ2-3, with TRBD2 identical over 11 bases. The germline gives CDR1 ENHRY, CDR2 SYGVKD. V was clipped by 7 bases and J by 3 bases; unmatched bases: 6. This CDR3 has 15 amino acids. This chain's CDR3 is CAIMASGGRTDTQYF. Here the CDR3 DNA reads TGTGCCATCATGGCTAGCGGGGGGAGGACAGATACGCAGTATTTT.

This chain links TRBV28 with TRBJ1-5, with 7 bases that match TRBD1. Trimming removed 10 bases from V and 5 bases from J; junction bases left unmatched: 8. Germline lookup yields CDR1 MDHEN and CDR2 SYDVKM. The CDR3 loop spans 13 amino acids. This chain's CDR3 is CATGSGGYQPQHF. In nucleotides, the CDR3 is TGTGCCACAGGTTCAGGGGGGTATCAGCCCCAGCATTTT.

The chain has TRBV12-3 or TRBV12-4 and TRBJ1-2, with 7 bases identical to TRBD1. V shed 6 bases and J 4 bases; nucleotides not matched to a gene: 5. The CDR3 has 13 residues. As DNA, the CDR3 is TGTGCCAGCAGCCTCGGGACAGTCTATGGCTACACCTTC. Residues: CASSLGTVYGYTF.

J is TRBJ1-1 and V is TRBV18; a possible D gene is TRBD1 (6 bases). Trimming removed 1 base at V and 7 bases at J, with 7 bases between. The V gene's germline CDR1 is KGHSH and CDR2 LQKENI. This CDR3 has 12 residues. CDR3 sequence: CASSPRTDEAFF. The CDR3 DNA sequence: TGTGCCAGCTCACCACGGACAGATGAAGCTTTCTTT.

V is TRBV19 and J is TRBJ1-2; D remains ambiguous. Germline CDR1 and CDR2: LNHDA and SQIVND (reference sequence). V was clipped by 4 bases and J by 0 bases, with 21 bases between them. This CDR3 region has 18 residues. This CDR3 reads CASSNNLWAEVSNYGYTF. The CDR3 bases are TGTGCCAGTAGTAACAACCTCTGGGCGGAGGTTTCTAACTATGGCTACACCTTC.

The chain recombines TRBV7-6 with TRBJ2-1; D not certain. V gave up 0 bases and J gave up 0 bases, with 9 bases separating them. This CDR3 region has 16 residues. Looked up from germline, CDR1 is SGHVS and CDR2 is FNYEAQ. This CDR3 is CASSLAALSSYNEQFF. The CDR3 DNA follows: TGTGCCAGCAGCTTAGCGGCTCTCAGCTCCTACAATGAGCAGTTCTTC.

V usage is TRBV10-1 and J usage is TRBJ2-5, with TRBD2 as a possible D gene (6 bases). This CDR3 spans 15 amino acids. Germline assignment: CDR1 WNHNN and CDR2 SYGVQD (reference sequence). The germline V and J ends were trimmed by 1 base and 2 bases, with 11 bases remaining between them. This CDR3 is CASSEWEAGQETQYF. CDR3 DNA sequence: TGCGCCAGCAGTGAGTGGGAGGCAGGTCAAGAGACCCAGTACTTC.

This clone was seen a single time. The V gene is TRBV10-1, the J gene TRBJ1-5, with D possibly TRBD1 on 6 matching bases. The CDR3 extends over 12 amino acids. The germline V and J ends were trimmed by 6 bases and 11 bases, with 14 bases remaining between them. The germline CDR1 and CDR2 sequences are WNHNN and SYGVQD (reference sequence). The chain's CDR3 is CASSGEGQSQHF. The CDR3 nucleotides are TGCGCCAGCAGCGGGGAGGGACAATCCCAGCATTTT.

The chain employs TRBV27 and TRBJ1-5, with 8 bases matching TRBD1. Germline CDR1 and CDR2: MNHEY and SMNVEV (reference sequence). The V segment lost 0 bases and the J segment 11 bases; nucleotides outside the gene matches: 12. The CDR3 contains 16 residues. The DNA for the CDR3 is TGTGCCAGCAGTTTATCCGACAGGGGCGGGTTCGGGACCCAGCATTTT. This codes for CASSLSDRGGFGTQHF.

The rearrangement uses TRBV28 and TRBJ1-5; weak D call: TRBD1 (5 bases). In germline, CDR1 is MDHEN, CDR2 SYDVKM. Trimming shortened V by 11 bases and J by 2 bases, and 13 bases separated the two germline ends. CDR3 size: 13 residues. The CDR3 bases are TGTGCCGGCCAGGGAACCGGCAATCAGCCCCAGCATTTT. This gives the protein CAGQGTGNQPQHF.

This clone was seen more than once but under ten times. The CDR3: CASSLGQGRTYEQYF. The DNA of the CDR3 is TGTGCCAGCAGCTTGGGACAGGGGAGAACCTACGAGCAGTACTTC. The chain uses TRBV7-2 and TRBJ2-7, with 10 bases that match TRBD1. Germline values: CDR1 SGHTA, CDR2 FQGNSA. There are 15 residues in the CDR3. Unmatched junction bases numbered 4, after V lost 3 bases and J lost 2 bases. The whole variable domain, remainder taken from reference TRBV7-2 and TRBJ2-7, is GAGVSQSPSNKVTEKGKDVELRCDPISGHTALYWYRQSLGQGLEFLIYFQGNSAPDKSGLPSDRFSAERTGGSVSTLTIQRTQQEDSAVYLCASSLGQGRTYEQYFGPGTRLTVT.

This chain joins TRBV28 and TRBJ2-4; the D is unclear. The CDR3 totals 15 residues. Trimming took 2 bases from V and 1 from J, leaving 9 bases between them. Germline values: CDR1 MDHEN, CDR2 SYDVKM. This CDR3 is CASSLTDNAKNIQYF. CDR3 DNA: TGTGCCAGCAGTTTAACCGACAATGCCAAAAACATTCAGTACTTC.

The DNA of the CDR3 is TGTGCCAGCAGCCTCAACAGGGGGAATAGCAATCAGCCCCAGCATTTT. Amino acids: CASSLNRGNSNQPQHF. The chain employs TRBV5-8 and TRBJ1-5; 8 nucleotides agree with TRBD1. Germline CDR1 and CDR2: SGHTS and YDEGEE. V lost 4 bases and J lost 0; bases outside the gene matches: 6. CDR3 size: 16 residues.

The chain recombines TRBV7-6 with TRBJ1-3; D unresolved. CDR3 length equals 15 residues. Germline lookup yields CDR1 SGHVS and CDR2 FNYEAQ. The ends were cut back, 6 bases at V and 4 bases at J, with 16 bases in the middle. In nucleotides, the CDR3 is TGTGCCAGCAGTCCTATAGCTCTCGGAGGAAACACCATATATTTT. Translation gives CASSPIALGGNTIYF.

The chain joins TRBV28 to TRBJ2-3; 10 bases agree with TRBD1. The length of the CDR3 is 14 residues. CDR1 and CDR2 (germline): MDHEN, SYDVKM. Trimming took 6 bases from V and 4 from J; bases not matched to a gene: 4. This CDR3 reads CASRDRGVPDTQYF. Written as DNA, the CDR3 is TGTGCCAGCAGGGACAGGGGGGTCCCAGATACGCAGTATTTT.

The J gene is TRBJ1-5, the V gene TRBV7-2; possibly TRBD1 for D (5 bases). The CDR3 is made up of 15 amino acids. The V gene lost 0 bases and the J gene lost 6 bases, with 12 bases spanning the gap. The germline CDR1 and CDR2 sequences are SGHTA and FQGNSA. The CDR3 DNA follows: TGTGCCAGCAGCTTAGCCCTCGGCGGGGGTCAGCCCCAGCATTTT. It codes for CASSLALGGGQPQHF.